This T cell receptor (beta chain) was recorded in a study of T cells in Graves' hyperthyroidism and ophthalmopathy. On the study more broadly: Before treatment of any kind, peripheral blood was taken at initial diagnosis.

The V and J ends lost 3 bases and 9 bases, in that order; junction bases with no gene match: 13. Per germline, CDR1 ENHRY and CDR2 SYGVKD. The CDR3 consists of 16 residues. Regions amplified from RNA transcripts were the TCR beta CDR3 regions. Primed by the HTBI set, a first-round RT-PCR was run on the TCR CDR3. MiXCR was run by TCRdb on the multiplex PCR reads, yielding one entry per CDR3 protein. The sample records about 420,000 distinct CDR3 sequences, 15% to 18% being singletons. The origin of this receptor is a woman under 30 with Graves' hyperthyroidism. V gene TRBV10-3 combines with J gene TRBJ2-1; 8 nucleotides agree with TRBD2. The sequenced material came from blood. The CDR3 loop is CAISDPTSAPQGEQFF. DNA for the CDR3: TGTGCCATCAGTGACCCGACTAGCGCCCCTCAAGGTGAGCAGTTCTTC.